The rows below give T cell receptor beta chains drawn from one sample of a study of T cell responses to AZD1222 COVID-19 vaccine. Sequenced by immunoSEQ multiplex PCR; TCRdb stores in-frame clones only, minus some. The profile covers some 120,000 clones, with over 75% appearing a single time and 4% to 4.5% taken by the ten largest. This sample comprised peripheral blood, obtained 28 days after the second dose of the MenACWY control vaccine. These TCRs come from an adult who received the MenACWY meningococcal vaccine as a control. Both conserved end residues are part of each CDR3. A D gene is named only where the DNA matches it firmly. Expanded clones are given a class, and other clones once, few, many or no size at all.

d_call	v_call	clone_size	j_call	cdr3_aa	cdr3_nt
TRBD2	TRBV5-4	.	TRBJ2-5	CASSSREGPLGETQYF	TGTGCCAGCAGCTCGAGGGAGGGACCATTGGGGGAGACCCAGTACTTC
.	TRBV27	once	TRBJ1-1	CASTTTGKYGDRFEAFF	TGTGCCAGCACCACCACGGGCAAATATGGTGATCGGTTCGAAGCTTTCTTT
TRBD2	TRBV19	few	TRBJ2-2	CASRELAGETGELFF	TGTGCCAGTAGGGAACTAGCGGGAGAGACCGGGGAGCTGTTTTTT
.	TRBV6-1	.	TRBJ1-5	CASSDEGAGNQPQHF	TGTGCCAGCAGTGACGAGGGCGCGGGGAATCAGCCCCAGCATTTT
.	TRBV6-1	.	TRBJ1-4	CASSEAGGNEKLFF	TGTGCCAGCAGTGAAGCCGGCGGAAATGAAAAACTGTTTTTT
.	TRBV27	once	TRBJ1-4	CASSGDGNEKLFF	TGCGCCAGCAGTGGGGACGGAAATGAAAAACTGTTTTTT
TRBD2	TRBV3-1/TRBV3-2	.	TRBJ2-4	CASSREGLAGAKNIQYF	TGTGCCAGCAGCCGTGAGGGACTAGCGGGAGCCAAAAACATTCAGTACTTC
TRBD2	TRBV5-6	.	TRBJ2-5	CASSLSSGGPIRETQYF	TGTGCCAGCAGCTTGTCTAGCGGGGGGCCGATTAGAGAGACCCAGTACTTC
.	TRBV25-1	.	TRBJ2-7	CASSDSYEQYF	TGTGCCAGCTCGGACAGCTACGAGCAGTACTTC
.	TRBV4-1	.	TRBJ1-5	CASSQDGAGNQPQHF	TGCGCCAGCAGCCAAGACGGGGCGGGCAATCAGCCCCAGCATTTT
.	TRBV7-9	.	TRBJ2-5	CASSRPGVQETQYF	TGTGCCAGCAGCCGCCCGGGGGTCCAAGAGACCCAGTACTTC
.	TRBV6-1	.	TRBJ1-5	CASSEWGGSNQPQHF	TGTGCCAGCAGTGAATGGGGGGGTAGCAATCAGCCCCAGCATTTT
TRBD1	TRBV19	few	TRBJ1-2	CASRPDNRGLGGYTF	TGTGCCAGTAGGCCCGATAACAGGGGGTTAGGTGGCTACACCTTC
.	TRBV6-6	.	TRBJ2-7	CASSWDGSSYEQYF	TGTGCCAGCAGCTGGGACGGGAGCTCCTACGAGCAGTACTTC
.	TRBV11-2	.	TRBJ2-7	CASSFWELALTDEQYF	TGTGCCAGCAGCTTTTGGGAGCTAGCGCTCACTGACGAGCAGTACTTC
TRBD2	TRBV10-1	.	TRBJ2-3	CASSESSGVTDTQYF	TGCGCCAGCAGTGAGTCTAGCGGGGTAACAGATACGCAGTATTTT
.	TRBV27	.	TRBJ1-4	CASSLRTPRNEKLFF	TGTGCCAGCAGTCTAAGGACCCCTAGAAATGAAAAACTGTTTTTT
TRBD2	TRBV7-2	.	TRBJ2-1	CASSLNSGRTYNEQFF	TGTGCCAGCAGCTTAAATAGCGGGAGGACCTACAATGAGCAGTTCTTC
TRBD1	TRBV18	.	TRBJ1-3	CASSPTDRKSGNTIYF	TGTGCCAGCTCACCGACGGACAGGAAAAGCGGAAACACCATATATTTT
TRBD2	TRBV7-9	few	TRBJ2-7	CASSLAPGTTSYEQYF	TGTGCCAGCAGCTTAGCGCCGGGGACTACCTCCTACGAGCAGTACTTC
TRBD1	TRBV27	.	TRBJ1-1	CASSRGQGTEAFF	TGTGCCAGCAGTCGGGGACAGGGGACTGAAGCTTTCTTT
.	TRBV18	.	TRBJ1-1	CASSPKKGTEAFF	TGTGCCAGCTCACCTAAGAAAGGCACTGAAGCTTTCTTT
.	TRBV18	.	TRBJ1-5	CASSPQQGGTNQPQHF	TGTGCCAGCTCACCCCAGCAGGGTGGTACAAATCAGCCCCAGCATTTT
.	TRBV6-2/TRBV6-3	.	TRBJ2-7	CASSYSVTTTPYEQYF	TGTGCCAGCAGTTACTCTGTGACGACTACTCCTTACGAGCAGTACTTC
TRBD1	TRBV13	.	TRBJ1-1	CASSQWDRPKAFF	TGTGCCAGCAGCCAATGGGACAGGCCGAAAGCTTTCTTT
.	TRBV29-1	.	TRBJ2-7	CSAGTVSSYEQYF	TGCAGCGCCGGGACTGTAAGCTCCTACGAGCAGTACTTC
.	TRBV6-5	.	TRBJ2-5	CASTPLETQYF	TGTGCCAGCACCCCTTTGGAGACCCAGTACTTC
TRBD1	TRBV7-9	.	TRBJ2-2	CASSQGRDRAPLSTGELFF	TGTGCCAGCAGCCAAGGCCGGGACAGGGCCCCACTTAGCACCGGGGAGCTGTTTTTT
.	TRBV28	.	TRBJ1-5	CASSPGGRDSNQPQHF	TGTGCCAGCAGTCCGGGGGGCAGGGATAGCAATCAGCCCCAGCATTTT
TRBD2	TRBV18	.	TRBJ2-1	CASSPQGGRYNEQFF	TGTGCCAGCTCACCACAGGGCGGGAGATACAATGAGCAGTTCTTC
.	TRBV29-1	.	TRBJ1-3	CSVEYSSGNTIYF	TGCAGCGTTGAATACAGCTCTGGAAACACCATATATTTT
.	TRBV28	.	TRBJ1-1	CASSLPELTEAFF	TGTGCCAGCAGTTTGCCAGAGCTCACTGAAGCTTTCTTT
TRBD1	TRBV11-2	few	TRBJ2-6	CASSPQTGTGANVLTF	TGTGCCAGCAGCCCCCAGACAGGGACTGGGGCCAACGTCCTGACTTTC
.	TRBV15	.	TRBJ1-4	CATSRGDPNEKLFF	TGTGCCACCAGCAGAGGAGACCCCAATGAAAAACTGTTTTTT
.	TRBV19	.	TRBJ1-6	CASDSGRAPLHF	TGTGCCAGCGATTCGGGGAGAGCACCCCTCCACTTT
TRBD2	TRBV4-2	.	TRBJ2-3	CASSQGEAGGTDTQYF	TGTGCCAGCAGCCAAGGGGAAGCGGGAGGAACAGATACGCAGTATTTT
.	TRBV3-1/TRBV3-2	.	TRBJ2-7	CASSQLSGANYEQYF	TGTGCCAGCAGCCAGCTTTCGGGAGCTAACTACGAGCAGTACTTC
TRBD2	TRBV18	.	TRBJ2-5	CASSRTSGSSETQYF	TGTGCCAGCTCACGGACTAGCGGGAGTTCGGAGACCCAGTACTTC
.	TRBV12-1	.	TRBJ2-7	CASSWDKPIYEQYF	TGTGCCAGCAGCTGGGACAAACCAATCTACGAGCAGTACTTC
.	TRBV23-1	.	TRBJ1-2	CASSGLILGYGYTF	TGCGCCAGCAGCGGTTTGATCCTGGGCTATGGCTACACCTTC
.	TRBV18	.	TRBJ1-1	CASSPPWTQNTEAFF	TGTGCCAGCTCACCACCGTGGACACAGAACACTGAAGCTTTCTTT
.	TRBV5-1	.	TRBJ2-7	CASSPQGVGEQYF	TGCGCCAGCAGCCCCCAGGGAGTAGGCGAGCAGTACTTC
TRBD2	TRBV7-9	.	TRBJ2-3	CASSYGLAGRDTQYF	TGTGCCAGCAGCTACGGACTAGCGGGACGTGATACGCAGTATTTT
TRBD1	TRBV20-1	.	TRBJ2-5	CSASPRTGAETQYF	TGCAGTGCTAGTCCCCGGACAGGGGCGGAGACCCAGTACTTC
.	TRBV4-1	.	TRBJ1-1	CASSQAPPPTENTEAFF	TGCGCCAGCAGCCAAGCTCCGCCTCCGACTGAGAACACTGAAGCTTTCTTT
.	TRBV2	once	TRBJ2-5	CASTAGRGRETQYF	TGTGCCAGCACCGCGGGTAGAGGTCGAGAGACCCAGTACTTC
.	TRBV7-2	.	TRBJ2-5	CASSLVPLGWETQYF	TGTGCCAGCAGCTTAGTGCCACTAGGATGGGAGACCCAGTACTTC
TRBD2	TRBV7-9	.	TRBJ2-7	CASSSVGLANYEQYF	TGTGCCAGCAGCTCCGTCGGACTAGCGAACTACGAGCAGTACTTC
TRBD1	TRBV28	.	TRBJ1-1	CASSFGQGNTEAFF	TGTGCCAGCAGTTTCGGACAGGGAAATACTGAAGCTTTCTTT
.	TRBV27	.	TRBJ1-1	CASSLWGGNTEAFF	TGTGCCAGCAGTTTATGGGGCGGGAACACTGAAGCTTTCTTT
.	TRBV28	.	TRBJ2-3	CASTLGLAAGDTQYF	TGTGCCAGCACCCTAGGTTTAGCGGCGGGAGATACGCAGTATTTT
.	TRBV11-2	.	TRBJ2-5	CASSWPRTIQETQYF	TGTGCCAGCAGCTGGCCTCGGACTATCCAAGAGACCCAGTACTTC
TRBD1	TRBV18	.	TRBJ2-1	CASSYGTGGSYNEQFF	TGTGCCAGCTCGTACGGGACAGGGGGGTCCTACAATGAGCAGTTCTTC
TRBD1	TRBV7-8	.	TRBJ2-3	CASSLGIIEDRPGTDTQYF	TGTGCCAGCAGCTTGGGTATTATAGAGGACAGGCCAGGCACAGATACGCAGTATTTT
TRBD2	TRBV28	.	TRBJ2-5	CASSLSPPGLAGLGETQYF	TGTGCCAGCAGTTTATCGCCACCGGGACTAGCGGGATTGGGAGAGACCCAGTACTTC
.	TRBV25-1	.	TRBJ2-1	CATKRGDYNEQFF	TGTGCCACCAAACGAGGGGACTACAATGAGCAGTTCTTC
.	TRBV24-1	.	TRBJ2-1	CATSGGSQTQNEQFF	TGTGCCACCAGTGGGGGGAGTCAAACTCAGAATGAGCAGTTCTTC
TRBD2	TRBV7-6	.	TRBJ2-3	CASSFTSGTDTQYF	TGTGCCAGCAGCTTCACTAGCGGCACAGATACGCAGTATTTT
.	TRBV7-3	.	TRBJ2-1	CASSPWGKDNEQFF	TGTGCCAGCAGCCCCTGGGGGAAGGACAATGAGCAGTTCTTC
.	TRBV12-2	.	TRBJ2-7	CASRFRDRVF	TGTGCAAGTCGCTTCCGGGACAGGGTATTC